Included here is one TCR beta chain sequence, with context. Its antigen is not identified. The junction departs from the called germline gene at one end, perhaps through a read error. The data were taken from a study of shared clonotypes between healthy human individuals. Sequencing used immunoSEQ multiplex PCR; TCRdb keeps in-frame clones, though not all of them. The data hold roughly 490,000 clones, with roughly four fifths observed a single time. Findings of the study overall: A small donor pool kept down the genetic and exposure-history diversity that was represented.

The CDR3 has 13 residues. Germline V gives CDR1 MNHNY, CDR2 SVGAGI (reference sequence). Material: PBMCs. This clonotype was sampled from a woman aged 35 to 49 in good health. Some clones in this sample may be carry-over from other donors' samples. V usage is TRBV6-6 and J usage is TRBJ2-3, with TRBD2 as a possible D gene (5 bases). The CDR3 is CAGSSGITDTQYF. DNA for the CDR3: TGTGCCGGCAGTTCCGGGATCACAGATACGCAGTATTTT.